The next 2 T cell receptor beta chains were all read from a single sample in a study of a mutant IDH1 vaccine in newly diagnosed glioma (dated by TCRdb to about 2021). The time point label, as the study defines it: week 11, during vaccination. Each vaccine dose was 300 ug of a 20-mer mutant IDH1 peptide in Montanide, given subcutaneously with topical imiquimod. The library was prepared using the immunoSEQ multiplex PCR assay. TCRdb carries this immuneACCESS record with in-frame sequences only. Its versions omit some clonotypes, under half of them owing to an unresolved V gene in the studies checked, with the rest unexplained. The sample data list 100,000 to 150,000 clones, and just under 80% of these were observed just once. The ten top clones hold 5% to 6% of the sample. Their specific antigens are unknown. This specimen was PBMCs, taken from a glioma patient whose treatment included an IDH1 peptide vaccine. All receptors derive from a man between 35 and 55 years old with glioma.

V is TRBV5-4 and J is TRBJ2-6; D unresolved. CDR1 and CDR2 (germline): SGHNT, YYREEE (reference sequence). The CDR3 sequence is 14 residues long. V lost 1 base to trimming and J lost 0 bases, with 2 bases between them. CDR3 loop: CASSLRSGANVLTF. CDR3 coding DNA: TGTGCCAGCAGCTTGCGCTCTGGGGCCAACGTCCTGACTTTC.

This clone was detected once. The chain recombines TRBV15 with TRBJ2-5; 11 bases match TRBD2. The ends lost 5 bases at V and 1 base at J; junction bases unmatched: 6. The CDR3 contains 16 residues. From germline, CDR1 is LNHNV and CDR2 YYDKDF (reference sequence). The CDR3, as DNA: TGTGCCACCAGCGTATCTAGCGGGAGGCCCCAAGAGACCCAGTACTTC. Residues: CATSVSSGRPQETQYF.